Listed below are T cell receptor beta chains from one sample, sequenced in a study of shared clonotypes between healthy human individuals. Sequencing used immunoSEQ multiplex PCR; TCRdb keeps in-frame clones, though not all of them. Of around 2.3 million clones in the sample, approximately 94% were seen once. The material sequenced was naive CD4+ T cells sorted from blood. These TCRs come from a man younger than 35 in good health. The CDR3 runs from the conserved cysteine through the conserved F or W. A D gene is named only where the DNA matches it firmly. Only part of the rows carry a size: once, few, many, or a class if the clone is expanded.

clone_size: .; j_call: TRBJ1-3; v_call: TRBV30; d_call: .; cdr3_aa: CAWSNTDNGNTIYF; cdr3_nt: TGTGCCTGGAGCAACACCGACAATGGAAACACCATATATTTT
clone_size: .; j_call: TRBJ2-7; v_call: TRBV5-4; d_call: .; cdr3_aa: CASSFSSWASEQYF; cdr3_nt: TGTGCCAGCAGCTTCTCGAGTTGGGCCTCCGAGCAGTACTTC
clone_size: .; j_call: TRBJ2-3; v_call: TRBV19; d_call: .; cdr3_aa: CASSTGSLTDTQYF; cdr3_nt: TGTGCCAGTAGTACGGGGAGTCTCACAGATACGCAGTATTTT
clone_size: .; j_call: TRBJ1-1; v_call: TRBV7-8; d_call: .; cdr3_aa: CASSPRQATAGTEAFF; cdr3_nt: TGTGCCAGCAGCCCGAGACAGGCGACGGCGGGCACTGAAGCTTTCTTT
clone_size: .; j_call: TRBJ1-2; v_call: TRBV6-1; d_call: TRBD1; cdr3_aa: CASSEAGTGGLLGYTF; cdr3_nt: TGTGCCAGCAGTGAAGCTGGGACAGGGGGGCTACTTGGCTACACCTTC
clone_size: .; j_call: TRBJ2-7; v_call: TRBV2; d_call: TRBD1; cdr3_aa: CASSGDRARHEQYF; cdr3_nt: TGTGCCAGCAGCGGGGACAGGGCGAGGCACGAGCAGTACTTC
clone_size: once; j_call: TRBJ2-5; v_call: TRBV28; d_call: .; cdr3_aa: CASSSYRNVQETQYF; cdr3_nt: TGTGCCAGCAGTTCGTATCGGAACGTACAAGAGACCCAGTACTTC
clone_size: .; j_call: TRBJ2-1; v_call: TRBV5-1; d_call: .; cdr3_aa: CASSIPGGPYNEQFF; cdr3_nt: TGCGCCAGCAGCATCCCCGGGGGGCCTTACAATGAGCAGTTCTTC
clone_size: .; j_call: TRBJ1-3; v_call: TRBV25-1; d_call: .; cdr3_aa: CASSEFGDKANIYF; cdr3_nt: TGTGCCAGCAGTGAATTCGGGGATAAAGCTAACATATATTTT
clone_size: .; j_call: TRBJ1-1; v_call: TRBV11-3; d_call: TRBD1; cdr3_aa: CASSLQGVEGEAFF; cdr3_nt: TGTGCCAGCAGCTTACAGGGGGTCGAGGGCGAAGCTTTCTTT